This entry describes one T cell receptor (beta chain). TCRdb keeps only in-frame clones here, not all; method: immunoSEQ multiplex PCR. Of 85,000 to 90,000 clones listed, around 85% are singletons. These data come from a study of OX40 agonist ivuxolimab in advanced cancers. The CDR3 extends over 14 amino acids. The germline V gene encodes CDR1 SGHRS and CDR2 YFSETQ. V was clipped by 1 base and J by 2 bases, with 6 bases between them. The sequence was collected from an adult with an advanced solid tumor such as melanoma, head and neck, liver or kidney cancer. The V gene is TRBV5-1, the J gene TRBJ2-2; D remains ambiguous. This specimen was CD4+ or CD8+ T cells sorted from blood, taken in a trial of the OX40 agonist ivuxolimab. CDR3 region: CASSLSLNTGELFF. CDR3 bases: TGCGCCAGCAGCTTGTCATTAAACACCGGGGAGCTGTTTTTT.